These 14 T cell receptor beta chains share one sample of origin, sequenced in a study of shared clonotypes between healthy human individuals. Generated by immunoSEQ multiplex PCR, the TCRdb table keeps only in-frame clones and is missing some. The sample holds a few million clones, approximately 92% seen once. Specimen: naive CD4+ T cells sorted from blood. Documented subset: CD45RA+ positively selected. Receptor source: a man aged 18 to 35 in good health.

The CDR3 DNA follows: TGTGCCAGCAGCCTGGCCACTAATTCACCCCTCCACTTT. Translating it yields CASSLATNSPLHF. The genes are TRBV27 and TRBJ1-6, with unresolved D. CDR1 is MNHEY, CDR2 SMNVEV, per germline (reference sequence). The CDR3 totals 13 residues. V shed 6 bases and J shed 6 bases, with 9 bases lying between them.

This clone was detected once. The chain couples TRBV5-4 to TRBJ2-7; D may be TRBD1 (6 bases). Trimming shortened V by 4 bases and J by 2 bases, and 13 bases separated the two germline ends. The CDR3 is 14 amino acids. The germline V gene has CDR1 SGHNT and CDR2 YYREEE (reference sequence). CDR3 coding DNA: TGTGCCAGCAGCCAGGACAGCCAAACCTACGAGCAGTACTTC. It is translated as CASSQDSQTYEQYF.

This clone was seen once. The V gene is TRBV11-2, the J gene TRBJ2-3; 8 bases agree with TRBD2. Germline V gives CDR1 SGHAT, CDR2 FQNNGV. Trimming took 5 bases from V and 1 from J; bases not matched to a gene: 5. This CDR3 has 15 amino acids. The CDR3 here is CASSQQAGGTDTQYF. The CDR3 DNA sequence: TGTGCCAGCAGCCAACAAGCGGGGGGCACAGATACGCAGTATTTT.

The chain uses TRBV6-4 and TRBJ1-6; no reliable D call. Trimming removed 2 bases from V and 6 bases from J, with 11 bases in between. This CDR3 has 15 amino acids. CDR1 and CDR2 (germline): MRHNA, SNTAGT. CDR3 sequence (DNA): TGTGCCAGCAGTGACAGGGCGGGGAGTAATTCACCCCTCCACTTT. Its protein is CASSDRAGSNSPLHF.

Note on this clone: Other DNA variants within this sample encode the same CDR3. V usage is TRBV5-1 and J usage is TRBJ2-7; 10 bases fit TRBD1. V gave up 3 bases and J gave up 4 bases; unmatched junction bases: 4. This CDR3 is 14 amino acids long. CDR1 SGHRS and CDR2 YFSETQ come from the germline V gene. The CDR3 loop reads CASSSRDRGYEQYF. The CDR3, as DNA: TGCGCCAGCAGCTCGAGGGACAGGGGTTACGAGCAGTACTTC.

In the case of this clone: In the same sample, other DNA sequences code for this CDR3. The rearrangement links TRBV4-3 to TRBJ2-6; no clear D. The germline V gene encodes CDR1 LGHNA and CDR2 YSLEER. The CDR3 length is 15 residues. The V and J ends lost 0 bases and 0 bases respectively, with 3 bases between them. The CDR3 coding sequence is TGCGCCAGCAGCCAAGAAGCCTCTGGGGCCAACGTCCTGACTTTC. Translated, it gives CASSQEASGANVLTF.

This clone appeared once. Written as DNA, the CDR3 is TGTGCCAGCATGCGGACAGGGGGCGGTGGAAACACCATATATTTT. The encoded protein is CASMRTGGGGNTIYF. The chain uses TRBV2 and TRBJ1-3; 11 bases are shared with TRBD1. The CDR3 sequence is 15 residues long. V gave up 7 bases and J gave up 3 bases; unmatched junction bases: 5. CDR1 SNHLY and CDR2 FYNNEI come from the germline V gene.

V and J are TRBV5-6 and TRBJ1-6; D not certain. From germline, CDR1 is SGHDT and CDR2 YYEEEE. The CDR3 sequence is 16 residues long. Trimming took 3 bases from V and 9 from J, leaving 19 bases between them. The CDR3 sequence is CASSSATGFGSSPLHF. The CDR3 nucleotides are TGTGCCAGCAGCTCCGCTACCGGGTTCGGGAGTTCACCCCTCCACTTT.

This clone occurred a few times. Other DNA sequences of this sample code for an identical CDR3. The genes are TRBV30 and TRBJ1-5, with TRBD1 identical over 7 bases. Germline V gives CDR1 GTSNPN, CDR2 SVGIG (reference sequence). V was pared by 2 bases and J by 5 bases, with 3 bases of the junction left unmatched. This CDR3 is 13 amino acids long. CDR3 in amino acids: CAWSSGGDQPQHF. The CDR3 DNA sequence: TGTGCCTGGAGTTCAGGGGGTGATCAGCCCCAGCATTTT.

The CDR3 DNA is TGTGCCAACGGACAGGGGACTCTCGAAGCTTTCTTT. It is translated as CANGQGTLEAFF. The chain uses TRBV2 and TRBJ1-1; 9 bases match TRBD1. Germline trimming cut 10 bases from V and 8 bases from J; bases unmatched to any gene: 8. The length of the CDR3 is 12 residues. CDR1 and CDR2 from the germline V gene are SNHLY and FYNNEI.

The DNA of the CDR3 is TGTGCCAGCAGTGAAGCGGGCGGGAACTATGGCTACACCTTC. As protein: CASSEAGGNYGYTF. The V gene is TRBV2, the J gene TRBJ1-2; D remains unclear. The germline V gene has CDR1 SNHLY and CDR2 FYNNEI. V lost 0 bases and J lost 2, with 7 bases in between. The CDR3 length is 14 residues.

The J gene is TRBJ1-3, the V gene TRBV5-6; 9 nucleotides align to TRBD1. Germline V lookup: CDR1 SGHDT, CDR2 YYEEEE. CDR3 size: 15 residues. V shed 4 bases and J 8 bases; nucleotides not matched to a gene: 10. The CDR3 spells CASSGGTGRGYTIYF. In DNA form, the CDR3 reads TGTGCCAGCAGCGGAGGGACAGGGAGAGGATACACCATATATTTT.

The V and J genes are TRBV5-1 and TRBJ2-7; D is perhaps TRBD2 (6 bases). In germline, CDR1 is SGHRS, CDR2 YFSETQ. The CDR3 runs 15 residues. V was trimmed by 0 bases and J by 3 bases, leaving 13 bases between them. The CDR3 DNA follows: TGCGCCAGCAGCTTGGCCGCCGGGAGTGGCTACGAGCAGTACTTC. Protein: CASSLAAGSGYEQYF. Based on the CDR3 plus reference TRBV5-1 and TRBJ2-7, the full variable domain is KAGVTQTPRYLIKTRGQQVTLSCSPISGHRSVSWYQQTPGQGLQFLFEYFSETQRNKGNFPGRFSGRQFSNSRSEMNVSTLELGDSALYLCASSLAAGSGYEQYFGPGTRLTVT.

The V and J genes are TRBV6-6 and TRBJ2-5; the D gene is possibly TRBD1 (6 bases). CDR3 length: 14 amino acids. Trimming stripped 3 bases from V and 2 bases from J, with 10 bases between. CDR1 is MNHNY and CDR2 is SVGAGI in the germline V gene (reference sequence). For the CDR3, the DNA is TGTGCCAGCAGTTATAGGACAGAACAAGAGACCCAGTACTTC. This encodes CASSYRTEQETQYF.